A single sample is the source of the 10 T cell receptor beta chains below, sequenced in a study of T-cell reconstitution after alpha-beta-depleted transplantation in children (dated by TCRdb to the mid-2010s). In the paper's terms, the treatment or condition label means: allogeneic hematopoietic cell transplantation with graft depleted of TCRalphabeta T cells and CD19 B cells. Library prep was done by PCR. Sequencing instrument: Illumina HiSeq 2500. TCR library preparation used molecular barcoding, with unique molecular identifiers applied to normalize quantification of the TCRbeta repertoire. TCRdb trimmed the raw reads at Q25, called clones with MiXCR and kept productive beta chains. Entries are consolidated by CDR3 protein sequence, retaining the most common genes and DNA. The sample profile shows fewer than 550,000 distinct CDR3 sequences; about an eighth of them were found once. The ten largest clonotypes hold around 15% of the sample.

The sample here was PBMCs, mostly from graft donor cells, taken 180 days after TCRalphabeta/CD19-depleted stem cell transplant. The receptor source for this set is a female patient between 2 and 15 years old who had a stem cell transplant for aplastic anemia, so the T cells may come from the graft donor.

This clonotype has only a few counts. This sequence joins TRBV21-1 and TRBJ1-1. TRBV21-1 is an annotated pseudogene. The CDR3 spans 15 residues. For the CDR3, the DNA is TGTGCCAGCACCGAAGGCGGGGGCCCTCACCCTGAAGCTTTCTTT. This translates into CASTEGGGPHPEAFF.

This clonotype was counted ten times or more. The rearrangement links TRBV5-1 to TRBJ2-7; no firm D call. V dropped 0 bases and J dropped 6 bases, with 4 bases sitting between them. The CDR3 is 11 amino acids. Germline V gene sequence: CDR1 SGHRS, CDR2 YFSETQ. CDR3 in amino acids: CASSLEAEQYF. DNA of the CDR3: TGCGCCAGCAGCTTGGAGGCCGAGCAGTACTTC.

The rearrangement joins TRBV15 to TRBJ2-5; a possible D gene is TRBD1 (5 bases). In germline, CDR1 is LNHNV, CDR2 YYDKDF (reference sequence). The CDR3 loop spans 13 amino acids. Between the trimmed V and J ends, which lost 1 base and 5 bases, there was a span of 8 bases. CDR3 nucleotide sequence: TGTGCCACCAGCAGAGTCAAGGGGGAGACCCAGTACTTC. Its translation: CATSRVKGETQYF.

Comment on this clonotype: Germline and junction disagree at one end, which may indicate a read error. The CDR3 DNA reads TGTGCCAGCAGTTTTTCGGCGGCAGGTAACAACAGTGAAGCTTTCTTT. Its translation: CASSFSAAGNNSEAFF. The gene calls are TRBV27 and TRBJ1-1, with D uncertain. Germline V gene data show CDR1 as MNHEY and CDR2 as SMNVEV (reference sequence). The CDR3 spans 16 residues.

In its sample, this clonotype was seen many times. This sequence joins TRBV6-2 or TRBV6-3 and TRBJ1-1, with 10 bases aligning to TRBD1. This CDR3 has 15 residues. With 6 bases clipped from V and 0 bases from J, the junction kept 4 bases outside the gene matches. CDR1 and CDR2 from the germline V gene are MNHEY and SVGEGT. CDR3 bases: TGTGCCAGCAGGGGACAGGGGAGAATGAACACTGAAGCTTTCTTT. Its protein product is CASRGQGRMNTEAFF.

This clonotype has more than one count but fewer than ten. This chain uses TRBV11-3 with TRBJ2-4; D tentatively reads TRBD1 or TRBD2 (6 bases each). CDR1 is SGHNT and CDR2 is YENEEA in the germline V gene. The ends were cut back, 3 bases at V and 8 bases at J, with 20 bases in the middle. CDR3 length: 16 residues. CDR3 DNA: TGTGCCAGCAGCTTTGGGGGAGGAGGGGGTTGGGACATTCAGTACTTC. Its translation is CASSFGGGGGWDIQYF.

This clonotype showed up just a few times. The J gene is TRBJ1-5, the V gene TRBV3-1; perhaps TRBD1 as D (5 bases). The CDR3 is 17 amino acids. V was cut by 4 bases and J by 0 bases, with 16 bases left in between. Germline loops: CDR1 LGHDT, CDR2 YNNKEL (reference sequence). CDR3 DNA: TGTGCCAGCAGCCTTCTCAGGGACGGGTGTAGCAATCAGCCCCAGCATTTT. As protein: CASSLLRDGCSNQPQHF.

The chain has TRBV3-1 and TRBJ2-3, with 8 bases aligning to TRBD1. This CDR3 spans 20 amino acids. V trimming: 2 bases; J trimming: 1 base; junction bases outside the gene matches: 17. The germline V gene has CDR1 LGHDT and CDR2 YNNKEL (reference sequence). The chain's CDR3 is CASSQPNRHRGARRTDTQYF. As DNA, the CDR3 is TGTGCCAGCAGCCAACCGAACCGCCACAGGGGGGCGCGTCGCACAGATACGCAGTATTTT.

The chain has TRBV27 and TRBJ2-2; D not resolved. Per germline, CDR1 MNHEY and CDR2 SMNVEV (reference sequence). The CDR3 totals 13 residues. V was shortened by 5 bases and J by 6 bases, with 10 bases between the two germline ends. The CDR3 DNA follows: TGTGCCAGCAGTCGACGCTACTCCGGGGAGCTGTTTTTT. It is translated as CASSRRYSGELFF.

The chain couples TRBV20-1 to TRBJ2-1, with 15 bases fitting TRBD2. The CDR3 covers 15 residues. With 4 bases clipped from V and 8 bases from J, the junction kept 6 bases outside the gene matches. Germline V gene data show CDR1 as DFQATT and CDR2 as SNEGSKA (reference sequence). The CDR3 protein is CSATQGLAGGDEQFF. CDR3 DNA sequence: TGCAGTGCTACCCAGGGACTAGCGGGAGGTGATGAGCAGTTCTTC.